This T cell receptor beta chain was sequenced for a study of blood T cells in healthy people across ages. A second PCR of roughly 7 to 11 cycles used a sample-barcoded 5' primer and a J-beta primer mix. TCRdb used MiXCR to reprocess the 5' RACE reads, holding one entry per CDR3 protein. The data show approximately 900,000 distinct CDR3 sequences, 45% to 50% seen once. The study's findings and limits: Per million T cells, the diversity of TCR beta decreased roughly linearly as age advanced.

A few counts support this clonotype. Its antigen remains unknown. Unmatched junction bases numbered 7, after V lost 3 bases and J lost 4 bases. This CDR3 region has 15 residues. The germline V gene has CDR1 SGHTA and CDR2 FQGNSA. The genes are TRBV7-2 and TRBJ2-3; 7 bases line up with TRBD2. The clonotype was recovered from a man aged 25-45 years in good health. The sequencing input was blood. DNA of the CDR3: TGTGCCAGCAGCTTCGCCGGGACTATTTCAGATACGCAGTATTTT. As protein: CASSFAGTISDTQYF.